This is a list of T cell receptor beta chains from one sample in a study of spatial heterogeneity in lung cancer. TCRdb passed the 5' RACE reads through MiXCR, listing each CDR3 protein once. The data contain 25,000 or so distinct CDR3 sequences, approximately 3.3% of them singletons. The sample here was PBMCs, taken at surgery. All receptors derive from a female donor with early-stage non-small cell lung cancer. Both conserved end residues are trimmed from each CDR3.

V gene	J gene	CDR3 protein
TRBV12-3/TRBV12-4	TRBJ1-1	ASSGGKPEAF
TRBV25-1	TRBJ1-3	ASSEAGSGNTIY
TRBV2	TRBJ2-7	ASSVGQKYEQY
TRBV4-1	TRBJ2-5	ASSQDVAQETQY
TRBV3-1	TRBJ2-7	ASSQSQYEQY
TRBV7-9	TRBJ1-2	ASSSTGVVISGYT
TRBV28	TRBJ2-2	ASSYTWTSNTGELF
TRBV6-1	TRBJ2-6	ASSGLSGANVLT
TRBV11-2	TRBJ1-1	ASGVGVTAEAF
TRBV5-1	TRBJ2-6	ASSLETGVGANVLT
TRBV28	TRBJ2-7	ASSNSGLAGGPFLYEQY
TRBV20-1	TRBJ2-4	SAREHRASGRAQNIQY
TRBV4-2	TRBJ2-1	ASSQEDLAGEDNEQF
TRBV5-1	TRBJ2-2	ASSGSSGRPNTGELF
TRBV20-1	TRBJ2-7	SARFGLAVPYEQY
TRBV5-1	TRBJ2-3	ASSLSPGLTRGTDTQY
TRBV7-6	TRBJ2-1	ASSSTNNEQF
TRBV13	TRBJ2-7	ASNLAGQEQY
TRBV6-1	TRBJ1-2	AIRDRGAANYGYT
TRBV12-3/TRBV12-4	TRBJ1-4	ASSLGAPIEKLF
TRBV7-6	TRBJ2-1	ASSLVFLAGTNEQF
TRBV7-2	TRBJ2-6	ASSSIAGGSGANVLT
TRBV4-1	TRBJ1-4	ASSRADRGSEKLF
TRBV4-1	TRBJ1-5	ASSAYIGQPQH
TRBV24-1	TRBJ2-1	ATSDSRGDRGYNEQI
TRBV7-6	TRBJ2-1	ASSSFRDRGDNEQF
TRBV7-9	TRBJ2-2	ASSSPARGPDTGELF
TRBV4-1	TRBJ2-3	ASSPRGLAGNTDTQY
TRBV20-1	TRBJ1-5	SARSRQGWQPQH
TRBV5-6	TRBJ2-7	ASSLRPDNYEQY
TRBV23-1	TRBJ2-7	ASRGDRESSYEQY
TRBV20-1	TRBJ2-3	SARVPGGAGDTQY
TRBV27	TRBJ2-7	ASMGGLNEQY
TRBV19	TRBJ2-1	ASSMGGFNEQF
TRBV29-1	TRBJ2-2	SAPLGGYTGELF
TRBV5-1	TRBJ2-5	ASSLTGGQGETQY
TRBV28	TRBJ2-2	ASSLGGSTGELF
TRBV5-4	TRBJ1-1	ASSLGQKNTEAF
TRBV20-1	TRBJ2-7	SARGLAGVTEQY